This TCR beta chain was captured by sequencing in a study of Ad26.COV2.S vaccination and SARS-CoV-2 variants. V was shortened by 5 bases and J by 4 bases, with 15 bases between the two germline ends. This CDR3 spans 15 amino acids. Germline CDR1 MNHNY, CDR2 SVGAGI (reference sequence). Details on this clone: What it recognizes is unknown.

Assay used: immunoSEQ multiplex PCR; TCRdb lists only in-frame clones, some missing. The repertoire holds some 340,000 clones, with just under 85% as singletons. General observations from the study: Ad26.COV2.S recipients had broader spike-specific TCRs (P = 0.0014). After vaccination, reports described spike-specific CD8+ and CD4+ T cell responses as showing substantial breadth.

Treatment here: around 19 received Ad26.COV2.S at low or high dose, single or two shots; roughly five received placebo; per-sample allocation not given. The study sampled participants on day 63 after the first vaccine or placebo injection. Sequencing used peripheral blood, obtained in a trial of Ad26.COV2.S vaccine versus placebo. V usage is TRBV6-6 and J usage is TRBJ1-5; possible D gene TRBD1, 6 bases. The sequence was obtained from a person aged 18-60 years who received the Ad26.COV2.S COVID-19 vaccine or a placebo. The CDR3 DNA follows: TGTGCCAGCAGTCCCCCTACAGGGAAGAATCAGCCCCAGCATTTT. This translates into CASSPPTGKNQPQHF.